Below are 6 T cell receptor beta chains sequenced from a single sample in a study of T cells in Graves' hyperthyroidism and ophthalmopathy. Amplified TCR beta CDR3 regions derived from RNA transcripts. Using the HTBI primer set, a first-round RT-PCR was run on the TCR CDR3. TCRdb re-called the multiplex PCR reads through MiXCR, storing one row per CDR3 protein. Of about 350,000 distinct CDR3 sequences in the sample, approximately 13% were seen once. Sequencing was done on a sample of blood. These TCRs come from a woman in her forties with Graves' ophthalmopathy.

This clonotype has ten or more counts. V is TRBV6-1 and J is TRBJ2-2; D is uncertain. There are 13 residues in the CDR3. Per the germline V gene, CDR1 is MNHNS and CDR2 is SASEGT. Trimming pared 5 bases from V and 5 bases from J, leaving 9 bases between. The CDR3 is CASSPSWTGELFF. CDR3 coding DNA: TGTGCCAGCAGTCCTAGTTGGACCGGGGAGCTGTTTTTT.

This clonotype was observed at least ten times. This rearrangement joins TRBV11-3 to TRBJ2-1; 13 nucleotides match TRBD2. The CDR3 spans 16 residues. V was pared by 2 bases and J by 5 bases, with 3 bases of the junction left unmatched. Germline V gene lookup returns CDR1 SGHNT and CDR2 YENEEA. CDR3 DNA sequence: TGTGCCAGCAGCTTAACTAGCGGGGGGGGGAACAATGAGCAGTTCTTC. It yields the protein CASSLTSGGGNNEQFF.

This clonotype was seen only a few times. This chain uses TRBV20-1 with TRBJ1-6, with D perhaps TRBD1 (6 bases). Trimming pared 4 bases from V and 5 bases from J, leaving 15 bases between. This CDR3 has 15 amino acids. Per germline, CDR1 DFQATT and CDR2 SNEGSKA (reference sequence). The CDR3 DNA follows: TGCAGTGCTAAAACCAGGGGTCCCAATAATTCACCCCTCCACTTT. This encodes CSAKTRGPNNSPLHF.

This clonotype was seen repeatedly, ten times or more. The CDR3, as DNA: TGTGCCAGCAGTCGACCCCCGGTACAGGGAAGCTATGACGCCTACAATGAGCAGTTCTTC. Encoded protein: CASSRPPVQGSYDAYNEQFF. The J gene is TRBJ2-1, the V gene TRBV6-1; tentatively, D is TRBD1 (6 bases). Germline lookup yields CDR1 MNHNS and CDR2 SASEGT. The CDR3 consists of 20 residues. Trimming shortened V by 5 bases and J by 2 bases, and 28 bases separated the two germline ends.

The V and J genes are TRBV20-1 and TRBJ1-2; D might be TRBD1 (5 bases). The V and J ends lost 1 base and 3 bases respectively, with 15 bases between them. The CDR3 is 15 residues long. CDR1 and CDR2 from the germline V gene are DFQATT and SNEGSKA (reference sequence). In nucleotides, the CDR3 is TGCAGTGCTAGAGGTTTGCGCAGGGACCACTATGGCTACACCTTC. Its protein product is CSARGLRRDHYGYTF.

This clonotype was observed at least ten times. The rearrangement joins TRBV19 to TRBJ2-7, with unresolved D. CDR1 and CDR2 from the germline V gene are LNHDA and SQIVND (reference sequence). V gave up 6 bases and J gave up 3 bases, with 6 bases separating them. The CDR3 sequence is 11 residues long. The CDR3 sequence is CASRDLYEQYF. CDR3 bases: TGTGCCAGTAGGGACCTCTACGAGCAGTACTTC.